This TCR beta chain was sequenced for a study of T cells in Graves' hyperthyroidism and ophthalmopathy. Overall study results and limits: Ophthalmopathy and stable hyperthyroidism were told apart by a 13 V-J model.

This clonotype has more than one count but fewer than ten. Its cognate antigen is unknown. Amplification of TCR beta CDR3 regions used RNA as the template. HTBI primers were employed in a first-round RT-PCR of the TCR CDR3. One entry per CDR3 protein, called by TCRdb with MiXCR from the multiplex PCR reads. Altogether 380,000 or so distinct CDR3 sequences are present, about 15% being singletons, with the ten largest covering 20% to 25%. Those patients with uncontrolled infection, other autoimmune disease, pregnancy or lactation were excluded. Germline V gene sequence: CDR1 DFQATT, CDR2 SNEGSKA (reference sequence). There are 14 residues in the CDR3.

The receptor's source is a woman in her 30s with Graves' hyperthyroidism. Sequencing was done on a sample of blood. V usage is TRBV20-1 and J usage is TRBJ2-4; perhaps D is TRBD1 or TRBD2 (5 bases each). The CDR3 spells CSRGAILAKNIQYF. In DNA, the CDR3 is TGCAGCCGAGGGGCGATACTAGCCAAAAACATTCAGTACTTC.